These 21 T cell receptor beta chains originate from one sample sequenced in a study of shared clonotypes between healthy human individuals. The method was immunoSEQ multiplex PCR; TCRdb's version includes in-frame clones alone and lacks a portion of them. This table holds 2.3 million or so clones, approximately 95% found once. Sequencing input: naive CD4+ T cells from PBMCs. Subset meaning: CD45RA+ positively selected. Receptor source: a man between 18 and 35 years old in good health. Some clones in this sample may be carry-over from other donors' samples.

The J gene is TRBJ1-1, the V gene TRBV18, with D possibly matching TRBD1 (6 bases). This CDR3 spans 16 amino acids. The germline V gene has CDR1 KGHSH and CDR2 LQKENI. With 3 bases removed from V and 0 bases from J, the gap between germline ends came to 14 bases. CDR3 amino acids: CASSPMTGYMNTEAFF. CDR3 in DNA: TGTGCCAGCTCACCGATGACAGGCTACATGAACACTGAAGCTTTCTTT.

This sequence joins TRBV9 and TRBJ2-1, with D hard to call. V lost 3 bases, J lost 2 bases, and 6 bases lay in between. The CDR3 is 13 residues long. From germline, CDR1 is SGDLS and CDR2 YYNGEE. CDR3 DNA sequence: TGTGCCAGCAGCGCGACGGCCTACAATGAGCAGTTCTTC. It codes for CASSATAYNEQFF.

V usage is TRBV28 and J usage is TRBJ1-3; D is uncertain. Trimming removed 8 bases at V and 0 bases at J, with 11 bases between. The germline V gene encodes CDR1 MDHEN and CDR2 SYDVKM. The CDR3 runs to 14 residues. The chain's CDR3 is CASGSRYSGNTIYF. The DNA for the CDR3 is TGTGCCAGCGGAAGCAGGTACTCTGGAAACACCATATATTTT.

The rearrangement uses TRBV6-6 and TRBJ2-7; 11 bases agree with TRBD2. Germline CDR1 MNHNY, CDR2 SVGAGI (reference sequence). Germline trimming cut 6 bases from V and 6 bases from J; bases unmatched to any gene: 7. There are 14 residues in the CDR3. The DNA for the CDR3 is TGTGCCAGCAGCCTACTAGCGGGAGTGGGCGAGCAGTACTTC. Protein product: CASSLLAGVGEQYF.

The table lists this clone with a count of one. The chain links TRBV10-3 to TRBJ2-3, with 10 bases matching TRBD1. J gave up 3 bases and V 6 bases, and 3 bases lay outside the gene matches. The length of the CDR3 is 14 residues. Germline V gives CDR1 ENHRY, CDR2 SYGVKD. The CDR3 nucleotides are TGTGCCATCAGGACAGGGGGCAAGACAGATACGCAGTATTTT. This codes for CAIRTGGKTDTQYF.

This CDR3 is CASSLGRRGTQYF. The CDR3 DNA reads TGTGCCAGCAGTTTAGGCCGCAGGGGTACGCAGTATTTT. This chain joins TRBV28 and TRBJ2-3, with D tentatively TRBD1 (6 bases). V gave up 2 bases and J gave up 8 bases, with 11 bases separating them. There are 13 residues in the CDR3. The germline CDR1 and CDR2 sequences are MDHEN and SYDVKM.

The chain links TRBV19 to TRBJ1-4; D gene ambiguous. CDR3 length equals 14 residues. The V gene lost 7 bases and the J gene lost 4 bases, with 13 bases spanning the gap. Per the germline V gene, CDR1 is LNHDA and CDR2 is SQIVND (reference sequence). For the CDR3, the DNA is TGTGCCAGTACCGAAGGACGGAATAATGAAAAACTGTTTTTT. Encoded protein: CASTEGRNNEKLFF. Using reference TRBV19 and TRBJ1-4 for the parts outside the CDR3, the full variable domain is DGGITQSPKYLFRKEGQNVTLSCEQNLNHDAMYWYRQDPGQGLRLIYYSQIVNDFQKGDIAEGYSVSREKKESFPLTVTSAQKNPTAFYLCASTEGRNNEKLFFGSGTQLSVL.

The CDR3 DNA follows: TGTGCCAGCTCAACCACCCTAGTTAACTATGGCTACACCTTC. Protein product: CASSTTLVNYGYTF. The chain couples TRBV18 to TRBJ1-2; D gene ambiguous. The germline V gene has CDR1 KGHSH and CDR2 LQKENI. This CDR3 has 14 residues. V shed 5 bases and J shed 1 base, with 11 bases lying between them.

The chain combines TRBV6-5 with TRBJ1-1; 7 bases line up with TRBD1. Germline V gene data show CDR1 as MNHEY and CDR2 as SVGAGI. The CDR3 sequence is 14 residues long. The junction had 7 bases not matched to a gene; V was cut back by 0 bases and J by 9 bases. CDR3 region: CASSYSGGGNKAFF. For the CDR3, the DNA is TGTGCCAGCAGTTACTCGGGAGGGGGCAATAAAGCTTTCTTT.

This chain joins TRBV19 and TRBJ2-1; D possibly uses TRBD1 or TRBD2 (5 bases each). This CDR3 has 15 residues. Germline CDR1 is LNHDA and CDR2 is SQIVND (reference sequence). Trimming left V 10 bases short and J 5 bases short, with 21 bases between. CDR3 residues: CATRDGALGNNEQFF. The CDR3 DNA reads TGTGCCACCCGGGATGGGGCTCTAGGAAACAATGAGCAGTTCTTC.

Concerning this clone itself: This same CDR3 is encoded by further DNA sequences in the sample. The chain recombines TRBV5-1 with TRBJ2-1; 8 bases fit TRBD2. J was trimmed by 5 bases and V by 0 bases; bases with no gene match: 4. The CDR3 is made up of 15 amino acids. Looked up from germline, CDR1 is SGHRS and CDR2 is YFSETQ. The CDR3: CASSLGLAGNNEQFF. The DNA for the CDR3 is TGCGCCAGCAGCTTGGGGCTAGCGGGTAACAATGAGCAGTTCTTC.

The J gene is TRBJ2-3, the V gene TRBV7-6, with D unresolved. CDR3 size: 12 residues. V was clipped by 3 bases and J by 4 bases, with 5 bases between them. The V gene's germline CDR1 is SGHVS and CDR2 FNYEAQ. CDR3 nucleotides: TGTGCCAGCAGCTTGGTCCCAGATACGCAGTATTTT. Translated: CASSLVPDTQYF.

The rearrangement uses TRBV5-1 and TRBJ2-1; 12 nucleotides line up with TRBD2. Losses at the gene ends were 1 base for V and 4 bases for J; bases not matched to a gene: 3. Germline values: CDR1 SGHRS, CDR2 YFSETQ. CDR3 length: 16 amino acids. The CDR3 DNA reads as TGCGCCAGCAGCTTGACCGGACTAGCGGGATACAATGAGCAGTTCTTC. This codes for CASSLTGLAGYNEQFF.

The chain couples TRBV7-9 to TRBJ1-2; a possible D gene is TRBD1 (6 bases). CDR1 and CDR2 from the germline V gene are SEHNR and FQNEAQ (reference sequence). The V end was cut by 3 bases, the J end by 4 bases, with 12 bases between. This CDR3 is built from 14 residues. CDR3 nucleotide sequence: TGTGCCAGCAGCTTCGCAGGACAGACCTATGGCTACACCTTC. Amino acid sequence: CASSFAGQTYGYTF.

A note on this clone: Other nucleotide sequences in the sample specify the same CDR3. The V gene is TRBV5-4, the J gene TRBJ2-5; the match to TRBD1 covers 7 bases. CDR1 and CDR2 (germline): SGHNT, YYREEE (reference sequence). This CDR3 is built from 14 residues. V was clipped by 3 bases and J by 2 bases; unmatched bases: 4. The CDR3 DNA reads TGTGCCAGCAGCTCGGGACAGTCACAAGAGACCCAGTACTTC. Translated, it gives CASSSGQSQETQYF.

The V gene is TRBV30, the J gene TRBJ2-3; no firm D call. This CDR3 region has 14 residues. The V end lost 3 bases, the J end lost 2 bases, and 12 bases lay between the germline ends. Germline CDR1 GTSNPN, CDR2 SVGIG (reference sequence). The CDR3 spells CAWSGRRPTDTQYF. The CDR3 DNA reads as TGTGCCTGGAGCGGCAGGAGACCCACAGATACGCAGTATTTT.

The CDR3 nucleotides are TGTGCCAGCAGCTTAATCGGAGGTACGCAGTATTTT. Translated, it gives CASSLIGGTQYF. J is TRBJ2-3 and V is TRBV7-2; possibly TRBD2 for D (5 bases). Trimming cost V 2 bases and J 8 bases, with 8 bases left between them. The CDR3 sequence is 12 residues long. Germline V gene lookup returns CDR1 SGHTA and CDR2 FQGNSA.

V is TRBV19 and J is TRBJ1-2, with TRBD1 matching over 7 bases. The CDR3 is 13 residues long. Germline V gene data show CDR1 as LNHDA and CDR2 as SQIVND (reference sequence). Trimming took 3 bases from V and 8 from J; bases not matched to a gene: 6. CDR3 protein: CASSIRGGDGYTF. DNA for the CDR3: TGTGCCAGTAGTATTAGAGGGGGCGACGGCTACACCTTC.

The CDR3 sequence is CASSQGPQAAGVGETQYF. The CDR3 bases are TGCGCCAGCAGCCAAGGACCCCAGGCAGCGGGAGTGGGCGAGACCCAGTACTTC. This chain uses TRBV4-1 with TRBJ2-5; 8 bases are shared with TRBD2. Germline CDR1 and CDR2: MGHRA and YSYEKL. CDR3 size: 18 residues. V gave up 1 base and J gave up 5 bases; unmatched junction bases: 15.

The CDR3 DNA reads as TGTGCCAGCAGCTCAACCGGGACAGGAAACAATGGCTACACCTTC. Protein product: CASSSTGTGNNGYTF. The J gene is TRBJ1-2, the V gene TRBV5-4, with 8 bases aligning to TRBD1. V lost 3 bases, J lost 6 bases, and 10 bases stayed unmatched. Per germline, CDR1 SGHNT and CDR2 YYREEE (reference sequence). This CDR3 has 15 residues.

CDR3 protein: CASSQGEGGINQPQHF. For the CDR3, the DNA is TGTGCCAGCAGCCAAGGGGAAGGGGGCATCAATCAGCCCCAGCATTTT. This chain links TRBV4-2 with TRBJ1-5; TRBD1 aligns across 7 bases. The V gene end was trimmed by 1 base and the J gene end by 3 bases; junction bases not matched to a gene: 6. CDR1 is LGHNA and CDR2 is YNFKEQ in the germline V gene. The CDR3 covers 16 residues.